A single sample is the source of the 3 T cell receptor beta chains below, sequenced in a study of cytomegalovirus exposure and HLA in healthy donors (dated by TCRdb to about 2017). Receptor libraries were prepared by the immunoSEQ multiplex PCR assay. TCRdb provides this immuneACCESS table in a form limited to in-frame rearrangements. Some clones are lacking; in checked studies, under half of them reflect an unresolved V gene, and why the rest are absent is not known. Present in this sample are 71,000 or so clones, around 93% of which were seen just once. Clones ranked in the top ten supply more than 1% of the sample. The specimen sequenced was PBMCs. The origin of the receptors is a woman between 18 and 29 years old in good health and CMV-seronegative.

The chain has TRBV19 and TRBJ2-1, with 8 bases matching TRBD2. Trimming cost V 5 bases and J 3 bases; bases outside gene matches: 6. Germline values: CDR1 LNHDA, CDR2 SQIVND (reference sequence). This CDR3 contains 15 residues. The CDR3 sequence is CASSPLTSDYNEQFF. For the CDR3, the DNA is TGTGCCAGTAGTCCTCTGACTAGCGACTACAATGAGCAGTTCTTC. The whole variable domain, filled in from reference TRBV19 and TRBJ2-1, reads DGGITQSPKYLFRKEGQNVTLSCEQNLNHDAMYWYRQDPGQGLRLIYYSQIVNDFQKGDIAEGYSVSREKKESFPLTVTSAQKNPTAFYLCASSPLTSDYNEQFFGPGTRLTVL.

This sequence joins TRBV4-3 and TRBJ1-6, with D perhaps TRBD1 (5 bases). Germline V lookup: CDR1 LGHNA, CDR2 YSLEER. The CDR3 is made up of 17 amino acids. With 0 bases removed from V and 5 bases from J, the gap between germline ends came to 14 bases. CDR3 nucleotide sequence: TGCGCCAGCAGCCAAGAAGGATGGGGCCTGAATAATTCACCCCTCCACTTT. Translating gives CASSQEGWGLNNSPLHF.

This clone occurred once. The sample holds other DNA sequences that translate to the same CDR3. The chain has TRBV27 and TRBJ2-7; perhaps TRBD2 as D (6 bases). V lost 5 bases to trimming and J lost 4 bases, with 9 bases between them. The CDR3 spans 12 residues. From germline, CDR1 is MNHEY and CDR2 SMNVEV (reference sequence). In DNA form, the CDR3 reads TGTGCCAGCAGTCCCGGGAGTTACGAGCAGTACTTC. The encoded protein is CASSPGSYEQYF.